This T cell receptor beta chain came from a study of CD8 T cells in ankylosing spondylitis. CDR3 length: 15 residues. The J segment lost 4 bases and the V segment lost 5 bases, leaving 9 bases of the junction unmatched. Looked up from germline, CDR1 is SQVTM and CDR2 is ANQGSEA. The sample holds many counts of this clonotype. TCRdb re-derived calls from the 5' RACE reads in MiXCR, one entry per CDR3 protein. The sample carries about 150,000 distinct CDR3 sequences, over 9.5% recorded once. Specimen: blood, either unsorted or a sorted T cell fraction (not recorded which). The sequence was collected from a female donor with ankylosing spondylitis or in good health (not recorded which). The gene calls are TRBV29-1 and TRBJ2-5, with 11 bases fitting TRBD2. The chain's CDR3 is CSVTPGTSGIETQYF. The CDR3 DNA sequence: TGCAGCGTTACACCCGGGACTAGCGGAATAGAGACCCAGTACTTC.